This entry describes one T cell receptor beta chain. This sample stems from a study of cytomegalovirus exposure and HLA in healthy donors. The study ran its PCR with 60 Vbeta and 13 Jbeta primers. The protocol was immunoSEQ multiplex PCR, while the TCRdb copy is restricted to in-frame clones and leaves out a portion. In the table there are fewer than 180,000 clones, roughly 83% of which are singletons. CDR3 length: 16 amino acids. Trimming pared 4 bases from V and 4 bases from J, leaving 20 bases between. Germline V gene data show CDR1 as SGHDT and CDR2 as YYEEEE. The sequence was collected from a human donor in good health. The sample consisted of PBMCs. This chain uses TRBV5-6 with TRBJ2-5; D is possibly TRBD1 (6 bases). CDR3: CASSVRLRARGETQYF. CDR3 in DNA: TGTGCCAGCAGCGTCCGCCTCCGGGCCAGGGGAGAGACCCAGTACTTC.